This TCR beta chain was sequenced in a study of blood T cell repertoires in COVID-19. Looking at the study overall: COVID-19 samples collected from the United States, Italy and Spain covered acute and convalescent phases. T cells, B-cell-depleted T cells, or PBMCs supplied cDNA or gDNA.

Authors' processing steps: By means of reference gene primer amplification, nucleated cell counts were estimated. Measured with immunoSEQ multiplex PCR; TCRdb has only the in-frame clones, and not every one. V, J and clone size reflect that table, while D and trimming were determined from the DNA. This table holds about 160,000 clones, 75% to 90% found once. V gave up 5 bases and J gave up 1 base, with 11 bases separating them. This CDR3 contains 14 residues. Germline V gene data show CDR1 as MGHDK and CDR2 as SYGVNS. This sequence joins TRBV25-1 and TRBJ1-2; TRBD1 is a possible D gene (5 bases). The clonotype comes from a woman of 80 years or more with active or convalescent COVID-19. Specimen: peripheral blood. The CDR3 protein is CASSPGQINYGYTF. The CDR3 DNA reads TGTGCCAGCAGTCCTGGACAAATTAACTATGGCTACACCTTC.